This T cell receptor beta chain was recorded in a study of beta chain features in type 1 diabetes. Only a few counts were recorded for this clone. Isolated RNA was reverse transcribed in full, so expressed TCRB transcripts were sequenced. Some clones are missing from TCRdb's copy, which holds only in-frame ones; the method was immunoSEQ multiplex PCR. The top ten hold about 0.025% of the sample, which has over 700,000 clones, roughly a sixth seen once. Germline lookup yields CDR1 MDHEN and CDR2 SYDVKM. V lost 5 bases, J lost 13 bases, and 12 bases lay in between. The CDR3 covers 11 residues. This TCR derives from a woman aged 18-29 years in good health. The chain joins TRBV28 to TRBJ1-5; D not certain. The sequenced sample consisted of naive CD4+ T cells from blood. CDR3 region: CASSTGLQQHF. CDR3 nucleotide sequence: TGTGCCAGCAGTACCGGACTCCAGCAGCATTTT.